This TCR beta chain was obtained from a study of blood T cell repertoires in COVID-19. V was pared by 3 bases and J by 4 bases, with 13 bases of the junction left unmatched. This CDR3 contains 17 residues. The germline gives CDR1 SGHDT, CDR2 YYEEEE. The repertoire was sequenced with immunoSEQ multiplex PCR; TCRdb's copy has only in-frame clones and lacks some. The table records roughly 320,000 clones, 65% to 90% of them present only once. This clone has only one observation. Sequencing input: PBMCs or T cells enriched from blood (not recorded which). The V gene is TRBV5-6, the J gene TRBJ1-1; 9 bases match TRBD1. The source is a young man who had recovered from COVID-19. The CDR3 here is CASSSTFRDREFTEAFF. The CDR3 region has the DNA TGTGCCAGCAGCTCCACGTTCCGGGACAGGGAGTTCACTGAAGCTTTCTTT.